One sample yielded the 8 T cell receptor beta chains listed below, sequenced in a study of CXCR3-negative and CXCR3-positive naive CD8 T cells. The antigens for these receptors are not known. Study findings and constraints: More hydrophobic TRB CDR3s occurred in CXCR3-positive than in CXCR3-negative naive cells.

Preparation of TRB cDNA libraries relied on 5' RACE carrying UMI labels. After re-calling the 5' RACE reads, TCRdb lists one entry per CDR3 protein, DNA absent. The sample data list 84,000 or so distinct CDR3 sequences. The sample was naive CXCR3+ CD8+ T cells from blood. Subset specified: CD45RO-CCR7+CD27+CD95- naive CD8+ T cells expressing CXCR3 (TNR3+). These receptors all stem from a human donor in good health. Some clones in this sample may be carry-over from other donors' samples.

The CDR3 protein is CASSRGLDTGELFF. The rearrangement links TRBV5-1 to TRBJ2-2; TCRdb indicates TRBD2, and absent DNA this call remains unverified. Looked up from germline, CDR1 is SGHRS and CDR2 is YFSETQ. The CDR3 runs 14 residues.

The CDR3 protein is CASSPTPSAGAETQYF. The J gene is TRBJ2-5, the V gene TRBV5-1; TCRdb outputs TRBD2, but without DNA this stays unchecked. Germline V CDR1 and CDR2: SGHRS, YFSETQ. The CDR3 spans 16 residues.

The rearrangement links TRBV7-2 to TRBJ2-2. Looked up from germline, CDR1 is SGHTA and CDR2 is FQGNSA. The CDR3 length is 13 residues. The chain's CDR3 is CASSFRNTGELFF.

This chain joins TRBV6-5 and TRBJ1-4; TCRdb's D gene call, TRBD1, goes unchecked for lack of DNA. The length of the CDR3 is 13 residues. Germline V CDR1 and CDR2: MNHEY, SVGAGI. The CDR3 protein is CASSRRDWEKLFF.

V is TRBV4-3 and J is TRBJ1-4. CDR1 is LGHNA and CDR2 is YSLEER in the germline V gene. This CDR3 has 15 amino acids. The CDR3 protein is CASSQADDSGEKLFF.

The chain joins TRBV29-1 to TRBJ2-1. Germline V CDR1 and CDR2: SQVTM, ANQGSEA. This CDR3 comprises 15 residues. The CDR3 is CSVEFALSTYNEQFF.

The CDR3 sequence: CASTPDGDQETQYF. The chain joins TRBV10-2 to TRBJ2-5; the D gene TCRdb calls, TRBD1, cannot be checked with no DNA. The germline CDR1 and CDR2 sequences are WSHSY and SAAADI. The CDR3 has 14 amino acids.

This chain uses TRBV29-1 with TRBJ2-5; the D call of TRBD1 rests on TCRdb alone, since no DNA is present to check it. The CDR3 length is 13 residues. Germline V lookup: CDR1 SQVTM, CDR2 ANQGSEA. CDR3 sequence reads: CSVRDRGMETQYF. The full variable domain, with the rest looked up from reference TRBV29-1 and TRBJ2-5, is SAVISQKPSRDICQRGTSLTIQCQVDSQVTMMFWYRQQPGQSLTLIATANQGSEATYESGFVIDKFPISRPNLTFSTLTVSNMSPEDSSIYLCSVRDRGMETQYFGPGTRLLVL.